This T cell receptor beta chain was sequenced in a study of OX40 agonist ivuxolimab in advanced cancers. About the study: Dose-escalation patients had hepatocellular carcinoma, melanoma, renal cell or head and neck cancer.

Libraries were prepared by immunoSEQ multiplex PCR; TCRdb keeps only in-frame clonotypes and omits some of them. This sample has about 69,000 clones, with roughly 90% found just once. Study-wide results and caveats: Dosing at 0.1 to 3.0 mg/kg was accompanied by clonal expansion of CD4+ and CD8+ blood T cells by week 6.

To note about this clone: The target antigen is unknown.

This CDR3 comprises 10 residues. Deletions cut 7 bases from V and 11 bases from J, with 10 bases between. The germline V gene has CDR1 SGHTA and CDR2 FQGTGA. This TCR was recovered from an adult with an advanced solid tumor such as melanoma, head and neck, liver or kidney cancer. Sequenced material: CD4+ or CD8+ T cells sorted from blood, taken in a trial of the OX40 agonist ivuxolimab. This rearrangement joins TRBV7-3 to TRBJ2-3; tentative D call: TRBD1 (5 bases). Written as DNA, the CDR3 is TGTGCCAGCACTCGAAGGGGGCAGTATTTT. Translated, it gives CASTRRGQYF. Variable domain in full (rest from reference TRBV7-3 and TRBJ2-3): GAGVSQTPSNKVTEKGKYVELRCDPISGHTALYWYRQSLGQGPEFLIYFQGTGAADDSGLPNDRFFAVRPEGSVSTLKIQRTERGDSAVYLCASTRRGQYFGPGTRLTVL.